Listed here are 27 T cell receptor beta chains from one sample, sequenced in a study of T cell responses to AZD1222 COVID-19 vaccine. Sequenced by immunoSEQ multiplex PCR; TCRdb stores in-frame clones only, minus some. The table includes over 150,000 clones, roughly nine tenths detected once. The specimen was peripheral blood, collected on day 0 of AZD1222 vaccination. The receptors originated from an adult in good health.

The chain uses TRBV5-1 and TRBJ2-1; 10 nucleotides match TRBD2. The CDR3 consists of 16 residues. The germline gives CDR1 SGHRS, CDR2 YFSETQ. The V segment lost 0 bases and the J segment 2 bases; nucleotides outside the gene matches: 2. The CDR3 spells CASSLGTSGPYNEQFF. CDR3 DNA sequence: TGCGCCAGCAGCTTGGGGACTAGCGGACCCTACAATGAGCAGTTCTTC.

In this sample, this clone turned up a few times. The V and J genes are TRBV27 and TRBJ2-1; the match to TRBD2 covers 11 bases. V shed 5 bases, J shed 4 bases, and the junction held 7 bases outside the gene matches. Germline V gives CDR1 MNHEY, CDR2 SMNVEV (reference sequence). The CDR3 sequence is 16 residues long. The CDR3 spells CASSTPGLAAYNEQFF. The CDR3 nucleotides read TGTGCCAGCAGTACTCCGGGACTAGCGGCATACAATGAGCAGTTCTTC.

The V call is TRBV5-1, the J call TRBJ2-5, with D uncertain. The CDR3 has 14 amino acids. V was pared by 4 bases and J by 7 bases, with 17 bases between. In germline, CDR1 is SGHRS, CDR2 YFSETQ. CDR3 sequence (DNA): TGCGCCAGCAGCCGGACCCCGGGTGACTTGACCCAGTACTTC. Protein sequence: CASSRTPGDLTQYF.

The chain is built from TRBV5-1 and TRBJ2-7; possibly TRBD2 for D (5 bases). This CDR3 contains 16 residues. V lost 4 bases and J lost 2, with 19 bases in between. Germline V gives CDR1 SGHRS, CDR2 YFSETQ. The CDR3: CASSPDTWRGPYEQYF. The CDR3 bases are TGCGCCAGCAGCCCTGACACCTGGAGAGGGCCCTACGAGCAGTACTTC.

The V and J genes are TRBV5-6 and TRBJ2-4; 8 bases agree with TRBD2. Germline trimming cut 0 bases from V and 6 bases from J; bases unmatched to any gene: 11. The CDR3 spans 17 residues. Per germline, CDR1 SGHDT and CDR2 YYEEEE. The chain's CDR3 is CASSLGPLAGGPNIQYF. DNA of the CDR3: TGTGCCAGCAGCTTGGGGCCCCTGGCGGGAGGTCCAAACATTCAGTACTTC.

This chain uses TRBV5-1 with TRBJ2-7; 8 bases map to TRBD1. Germline V lookup: CDR1 SGHRS, CDR2 YFSETQ. CDR3 length equals 14 residues. V lost 4 bases to trimming and J lost 3 bases; unmatched junction nucleotides: 6. CDR3 sequence: CASSKGQAGYEQYF. For the CDR3, the DNA is TGCGCCAGCAGCAAGGGACAGGCTGGCTACGAGCAGTACTTC.

The chain has TRBV27 and TRBJ2-7; possibly TRBD1 for D (6 bases). V was cut by 7 bases and J by 0 bases, with 16 bases left in between. There are 15 residues in the CDR3. Germline CDR1 is MNHEY and CDR2 is SMNVEV (reference sequence). The CDR3 DNA sequence: TGTGCCAGCACCCCTACGGGGACATCCTCCTACGAGCAGTACTTC. This translates into CASTPTGTSSYEQYF.

The V and J genes are TRBV19 and TRBJ2-7; D perhaps matches TRBD2 (6 bases). CDR3 length: 15 amino acids. The germline V gene has CDR1 LNHDA and CDR2 SQIVND (reference sequence). Trimming left V 5 bases short and J 5 bases short, with 19 bases between. The CDR3 sequence is CASSPSVGTDNEQYF. The DNA of the CDR3 is TGTGCCAGTAGTCCATCGGTAGGGACTGACAACGAGCAGTACTTC.

The chain couples TRBV2 to TRBJ2-1, with D perhaps matching TRBD2 (6 bases). The CDR3 totals 13 residues. Germline V gene data show CDR1 as SNHLY and CDR2 as FYNNEI. V was clipped by 5 bases and J by 7 bases, with 12 bases between them. The CDR3 spells CASSTGTQNEQFF. CDR3 nucleotide sequence: TGTGCCAGCAGTACCGGGACTCAGAATGAGCAGTTCTTC. The full variable domain, its missing parts supplied by reference TRBV2 and TRBJ2-1, is EPEVTQTPSHQVTQMGQEVILRCVPISNHLYFYWYRQILGQKVEFLVSFYNNEISEKSEIFDDQFSVERPDGSNFTLKIRSTKLEDSAMYFCASSTGTQNEQFFGPGTRLTVL.

This rearrangement joins TRBV7-9 to TRBJ2-1; 7 bases match TRBD2. This CDR3 has 13 residues. The V gene end was trimmed by 9 bases and the J gene end by 2 bases; junction bases not matched to a gene: 4. CDR1 and CDR2 (germline): SEHNR, FQNEAQ (reference sequence). CDR3 DNA: TGTGCCAGTTCTAGCGGCACCTACAATGAGCAGTTCTTC. Protein sequence: CASSSGTYNEQFF.

The chain is built from TRBV3-1 (or the pseudogene TRBV3-2) and TRBJ2-3; no firm D call. The CDR3 runs to 15 residues. Trimming left V 4 bases short and J 0 bases short, with 11 bases between. Germline assignment: CDR1 LGHDT and CDR2 YNNKEL (reference sequence). The CDR3 region has the DNA TGTGCCAGCAGCCCATTCCCAGGTAGCACAGATACGCAGTATTTT. It is translated as CASSPFPGSTDTQYF.

This chain uses TRBV6-5 with TRBJ2-5; 11 nucleotides align to TRBD2. The CDR3 covers 15 residues. V lost 7 bases and J lost 2; bases outside the gene matches: 6. Germline CDR1 and CDR2: MNHEY and SVGAGI. The CDR3 sequence is CASKVAGGIQETQYF. In nucleotides, the CDR3 is TGTGCCAGCAAGGTAGCGGGAGGGATACAAGAGACCCAGTACTTC.

This clone occurred once. The chain has TRBV18 and TRBJ1-1, with 9 nucleotides matching TRBD1. Germline V CDR1 and CDR2: KGHSH, LQKENI. Trimming at V came to 5 bases and at J to 0 bases, leaving 1 base not matched to a gene. The CDR3 runs to 14 residues. CDR3 region: CASSWTGVNTEAFF. The CDR3, as DNA: TGTGCCAGCTCATGGACAGGGGTGAACACTGAAGCTTTCTTT.

This clone was observed a single time. The V call is TRBV5-6, the J call TRBJ1-5; 9 bases align to TRBD1. The CDR3 runs 15 residues. Germline V CDR1 and CDR2: SGHDT, YYEEEE. V lost 3 bases, J lost 6 bases, and 7 bases stayed unmatched. CDR3 loop: CASSSGTGISQPQHF. In DNA form, the CDR3 reads TGTGCCAGCAGCTCCGGGACAGGGATATCTCAGCCCCAGCATTTT.

The CDR3 nucleotides read TGTGCCAGTAGTATAAGGAGGGACTTAAATCAGCCCCAGCATTTT. Amino acids: CASSIRRDLNQPQHF. This chain uses TRBV19 with TRBJ1-5, with D possibly being TRBD1 (5 bases). In germline, CDR1 is LNHDA, CDR2 SQIVND (reference sequence). The CDR3 has 15 residues. V gave up 2 bases and J gave up 4 bases, with 12 bases separating them.

The chain has TRBV5-1 and TRBJ2-7; D perhaps matches TRBD2 (7 bases). V lost 2 bases, J lost 2 bases, and 8 bases lay in between. The CDR3 spans 13 residues. The germline gives CDR1 SGHRS, CDR2 YFSETQ. CDR3 DNA sequence: TGCGCCAGCAGCTTCGGGGGGCCCTACGAGCAGTACTTC. Its translation: CASSFGGPYEQYF.

The chain uses TRBV11-2 and TRBJ2-7, with D unclear. In germline, CDR1 is SGHAT, CDR2 FQNNGV. V lost 2 bases and J lost 3, with 8 bases in between. The CDR3 has 13 amino acids. CDR3 bases: TGTGCCAGCAGCTTAAACCAGGACTACGAGCAGTACTTC. Its translation: CASSLNQDYEQYF. Together with reference TRBV11-2 and TRBJ2-7, the CDR3 gives the full variable domain: EAGVAQSPRYKIIEKRQSVAFWCNPISGHATLYWYQQILGQGPKLLIQFQNNGVVDDSQLPKDRFSAERLKGVDSTLKIQPAKLEDSAVYLCASSLNQDYEQYFGPGTRLTVT.

The chain couples TRBV4-2 to TRBJ1-1, with D tentatively TRBD1 (5 bases). Deletions cut 4 bases from V and 1 base from J, with 22 bases between. Germline values: CDR1 LGHNA, CDR2 YNFKEQ. This CDR3 comprises 18 residues. DNA of the CDR3: TGTGCCAGCAGCCCGAGAATTGACGGTCGGCAGGGGAACACTGAAGCTTTCTTT. Its translation: CASSPRIDGRQGNTEAFF.

The genes are TRBV5-4 and TRBJ1-1; the D is unclear. The CDR3 has 13 residues. The germline V gene has CDR1 SGHNT and CDR2 YYREEE (reference sequence). V was cut by 7 bases and J by 1 base, with 11 bases left in between. The CDR3 DNA reads as TGTGCCAGCCGCCGAAATACGAACACTGAAGCTTTCTTT. It encodes CASRRNTNTEAFF.

The chain couples TRBV12-5 to TRBJ2-2; a weak D match, TRBD1 (5 bases). The V gene lost 1 base and the J gene lost 6 bases, with 12 bases spanning the gap. The CDR3 is made up of 15 amino acids. Germline loops: CDR1 LGHNT, CDR2 FRNRAP. As DNA, the CDR3 is TGTGCTAGTGGTTTGGCCACAGGATTTGCCGGGGAGCTGTTTTTT. Amino acids: CASGLATGFAGELFF.

This clone was counted once. The genes are TRBV27 and TRBJ2-7; no definite D call. Germline CDR1 is MNHEY and CDR2 is SMNVEV (reference sequence). The length of the CDR3 is 13 residues. Trimming pared 6 bases from V and 0 bases from J, leaving 9 bases between. This CDR3 is CASRFGSSYEQYF. CDR3 coding DNA: TGTGCCAGCAGATTCGGCAGCTCCTACGAGCAGTACTTC.

This rearrangement joins TRBV28 to TRBJ2-1; no clear D gene. The CDR3 runs 15 residues. V was shortened by 1 base and J by 5 bases, with 12 bases between the two germline ends. The germline CDR1 and CDR2 sequences are MDHEN and SYDVKM. Here the CDR3 reads CASSLFGVLDNEQFF. The CDR3 nucleotides read TGTGCCAGCAGTTTATTTGGGGTTCTGGACAATGAGCAGTTCTTC.

The V call is TRBV5-4, the J call TRBJ2-3; D is unclear. This CDR3 comprises 16 residues. Trimming removed 3 bases from V and 0 bases from J, with 14 bases in between. Germline CDR1 and CDR2: SGHNT and YYREEE (reference sequence). CDR3 in DNA: TGTGCCAGCAGCTACGATCCCACCCGTAGCACAGATACGCAGTATTTT. As protein: CASSYDPTRSTDTQYF.

The chain links TRBV5-6 to TRBJ2-7; the match to TRBD2 covers 16 bases. Germline assignment: CDR1 SGHDT and CDR2 YYEEEE. Trimming cost V 4 bases and J 4 bases; bases outside gene matches: 5. CDR3 length equals 16 residues. Written as DNA, the CDR3 is TGTGCCAGCAGCGTGGGACTAGCGGGAGGGGGTTACGAGCAGTACTTC. It specifies CASSVGLAGGGYEQYF.

This rearrangement joins TRBV9 to TRBJ1-5; D gene ambiguous. The germline gives CDR1 SGDLS, CDR2 YYNGEE. With 4 bases removed from V and 7 bases from J, the gap between germline ends came to 15 bases. The CDR3 is 14 amino acids. Here the CDR3 DNA reads TGTGCCAGCAGCCACTCCGGCGGCCGGCAGCCCCAGCATTTT. Translating gives CASSHSGGRQPQHF.

The chain has TRBV30 and TRBJ1-5; TRBD1 might be the D (5 bases). CDR3 size: 17 residues. Per germline, CDR1 GTSNPN and CDR2 SVGIG (reference sequence). V was trimmed by 0 bases and J by 1 base, leaving 16 bases between them. The DNA of the CDR3 is TGTGCCTGGAGTGTGGGGACCCTCGGTTGGAGCAATCAGCCCCAGCATTTT. This sequence encodes CAWSVGTLGWSNQPQHF.

This clone has a single count. CDR3 residues: CASSPGHRDTEAFF. The CDR3 nucleotides are TGCGCCAGCAGCCCCGGCCACCGAGACACTGAAGCTTTCTTT. The V call is TRBV5-1, the J call TRBJ1-1; D is unclear. Germline V gene sequence: CDR1 SGHRS, CDR2 YFSETQ. The ends were cut back, 4 bases at V and 3 bases at J, with 13 bases in the middle. The CDR3 length is 14 residues.